This T cell receptor beta chain was identified in a study of blood T cell repertoires in COVID-19. Study-level information: Acute and convalescent COVID-19 specimens originated in the United States, Italy and Spain. T cells, B-cell-depleted T cells, or PBMCs supplied cDNA or gDNA.

The method was immunoSEQ multiplex PCR; TCRdb's version includes in-frame clones alone and lacks a portion of them. Here the sample spans 300,000 to 450,000 clones, approximately 86% being singletons. Trimming took 6 bases from V and 7 from J, leaving 16 bases between them. This CDR3 comprises 14 residues. Germline V CDR1 and CDR2: SGHTA, FQGNSA. The TCR was taken from a human donor in a cohort sampled during active COVID-19. What was sequenced was peripheral blood. The chain carries TRBV7-2 and TRBJ2-1, with D perhaps TRBD1 (7 bases). CDR3 amino acids: CASSQGGLGNEQFF. Written as DNA, the CDR3 is TGTGCCAGCAGTCAGGGGGGTTTGGGGAATGAGCAGTTCTTC.